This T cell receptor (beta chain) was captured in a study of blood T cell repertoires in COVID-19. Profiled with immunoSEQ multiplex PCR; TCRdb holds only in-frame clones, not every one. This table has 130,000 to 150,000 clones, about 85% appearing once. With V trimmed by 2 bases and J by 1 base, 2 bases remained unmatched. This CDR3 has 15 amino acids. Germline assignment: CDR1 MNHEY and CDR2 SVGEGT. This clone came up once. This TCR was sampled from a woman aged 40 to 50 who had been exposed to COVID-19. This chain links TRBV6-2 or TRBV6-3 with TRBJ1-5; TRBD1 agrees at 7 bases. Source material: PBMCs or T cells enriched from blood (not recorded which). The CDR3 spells CASSYPGQSNQPQHF. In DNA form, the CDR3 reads TGTGCCAGCAGTTACCCGGGACAGAGCAATCAGCCCCAGCATTTT.